The T cell receptor (beta chain) described here comes from a study of early T cells in non-severe SARS-CoV-2 infection (dated by TCRdb to about 2021). With regard to the full study: Because TCR sequencing was done on bulk RNA from unsorted whole blood, the alpha and beta chains could not be paired. What the research found in general, with its limitations: VDJdb matching was skewed toward anti-spike CD8 responses and likely underestimated virus-specific expansions by missing private and CD4 specificities.

The study was a case-control design nested within a healthcare worker cohort in London, UK, with weekly nasopharyngeal swab PCR tests and blood sampling. Between 23 and 31 March 2020, the week of the UK lockdown, healthcare workers were enrolled and then followed up weekly for as long as 16 weeks. The germline V gene specifies SGHTA as CDR1 and FQGNSA as CDR2. Its CDR3 holds 13 amino acids, cysteine through phenylalanine. The sequence is cut down to CDR3 DNA, 39 bases in frame from base 1. V loses 2 bases of germline sequence and J loses 1 base, and the interval between the two ends is 5 bases. This clonotype was seen ten or more times. The antigen it binds to is not known. No much larger clone is present one base from it, and per-base qualities are unavailable. The library relied on 5' RACE. The listed sequencing device is NextSeq 500. To correct for sequencing error and PCR bias, the TCR library protocol tagged individual cDNA molecules with unique molecular identifiers. Sequencing covered both TCR alpha and beta chains, and within each sample the abundances of alpha and beta sequences were tightly co-correlated. Per the source publication's procedure: V gene, J gene and CDR3 annotation of TCR sequences was performed with Decombinator V4. TCRs were defined as expanded if a significant change between any two time points was detected under a Poisson model with p below 0.0001. Abundances of TCRs were expressed as counts per million after normalisation to the total number of TCRs sequenced in each sample. TRAV1-2 paired with TRAJ12, TRAJ20 or TRAJ33 defined MAIT TCRs, while TRAV10 paired with TRAJ18 defined iNKT TCRs. VDJdb, accessed on 1 November 2021, was searched for TCRs annotated for CMV, EBV and SARS-CoV-2, and TCRs annotated for more than one antigen were excluded. TCRdb reprocessing: public reads trimmed at Q25 with fastp, clones called with MiXCR, in-frame beta chains kept. CDR3 protein duplicates are merged, each entry listing the most common genes and DNA. TCRdb's processing, not the authors' own work, is the source of the V and J calls. This sample has 70,000 to 75,000 distinct CDR3 sequences in its table, and more than 10% of those were observed once. Approximately 4% of the sample is taken by the ten largest.

The sequencing input was whole blood. The sequence links TRBV7-2 to TRBJ1-1; the D gene remains uncertain. This TCR came from an adult who was a healthcare worker with PCR-confirmed SARS-CoV-2 infection or an uninfected control (not recorded which). The CDR3 region has the sequence CASSLSGNTEAFF. The nucleotides read TGTGCCAGCAGCTTATCGGGGAACACTGAAGCTTTCTTT.